One sample yielded the 9 T cell receptor beta chains listed below, sequenced in a study of blood T cell repertoires in COVID-19. The repertoire was sequenced with immunoSEQ multiplex PCR; TCRdb's copy has only in-frame clones and lacks some. This table holds roughly 90,000 clones, around four fifths found once. Specimen: peripheral blood. These receptors were taken from a human donor in a cohort sampled during active COVID-19.

The chain combines TRBV18 with TRBJ1-1; no reliable D call. The germline V and J ends were trimmed by 1 base and 2 bases, with 8 bases remaining between them. This CDR3 contains 14 residues. Germline assignment: CDR1 KGHSH and CDR2 LQKENI. This CDR3 is CASSPRTDNTEAFF. Written as DNA, the CDR3 is TGTGCCAGCTCACCACGAACAGATAACACTGAAGCTTTCTTT.

CDR3 nucleotide sequence: TGTGCCAGCAGAAGAGGGTACACCGGGGAGCTGTTTTTT. Translation: CASRRGYTGELFF. The rearrangement links TRBV6-5 to TRBJ2-2, with TRBD2 as a possible D gene (5 bases). Germline CDR1 reads MNHEY; CDR2 reads SVGAGI. V lost 6 bases and J 3 bases, leaving 8 bases between the germline ends. The CDR3 runs to 13 residues.

The gene calls are TRBV7-3 and TRBJ2-1; maybe TRBD1 (5 bases). Trimming shortened V by 7 bases and J by 7 bases, and 17 bases separated the two germline ends. This CDR3 comprises 14 residues. CDR1 is SGHTA, CDR2 FQGTGA, per germline. CDR3 coding DNA: TGTGCCAGCAAAGGCCAGGGTGCCCAGAATGAGCAGTTCTTC. Its protein product is CASKGQGAQNEQFF.

V gene TRBV9 combines with J gene TRBJ2-2; TRBD1 agrees at 11 bases. Germline V gives CDR1 SGDLS, CDR2 YYNGEE. The CDR3 length is 17 residues. After removal of 3 bases from V and 1 base from J, the junction contained 5 bases not matched to a gene. The CDR3 sequence is CASSGRDRGMNTGELFF. The DNA of the CDR3 is TGTGCCAGCAGCGGCCGGGACAGGGGGATGAACACCGGGGAGCTGTTTTTT.

This clone has a handful of counts. The chain carries TRBV10-1 and TRBJ1-6; D may be TRBD1 (5 bases). Germline CDR1 and CDR2: WNHNN and SYGVQD (reference sequence). CDR3 size: 15 residues. The V end was cut by 6 bases, the J end by 8 bases, with 17 bases between. CDR3 sequence: CASSPGGAKDSPLHF. The CDR3 DNA reads as TGCGCCAGCAGCCCGGGGGGAGCAAAGGATTCACCCCTCCACTTT.

This clone is termed medium-sized (0.01 to 0.1%). The chain is built from TRBV6-5 and TRBJ2-4; 11 bases are a match to TRBD2. Trimming at V came to 10 bases and at J to 1 base, leaving 6 bases not matched to a gene. This CDR3 contains 15 residues. Per the germline V gene, CDR1 is MNHEY and CDR2 is SVGAGI. The CDR3 spells CATASGRRAKNIQYF. For the CDR3, the DNA is TGTGCCACCGCTAGCGGGAGGCGGGCCAAAAACATTCAGTACTTC.

The rearrangement links TRBV7-8 to TRBJ1-3; possibly TRBD1 for D (5 bases). Germline CDR1 and CDR2: SGHVS and FQNEAQ. Trimming took off 2 bases at V and 1 base at J, with 21 bases between the two ends. This CDR3 has 19 residues. The CDR3 DNA is TGTGCCAGCAGCTTATCCATGGGACTGACAGCGCGTTCTGGAAACACCATATATTTT. Translating it yields CASSLSMGLTARSGNTIYF.

This clone was found a few times. The J gene is TRBJ2-1, the V gene TRBV7-9; D may be TRBD2 (6 bases). Germline V gene data show CDR1 as SEHNR and CDR2 as FQNEAQ (reference sequence). This CDR3 has 14 residues. V was shortened by 8 bases and J by 10 bases, with 21 bases between the two germline ends. CDR3 sequence reads: CASRARAGRKEQFF. Here the CDR3 DNA reads TGTGCCAGCCGTGCACGGGCGGGGCGTAAGGAGCAGTTCTTC.

This clone was seen more than once but under ten times. The CDR3 region is CASSYSRQTNYGYTF. The CDR3 DNA follows: TGTGCCAGCAGTTACTCGAGACAAACTAACTATGGCTACACCTTC. The chain couples TRBV6-5 to TRBJ1-2; D gene ambiguous. Germline loops: CDR1 MNHEY, CDR2 SVGAGI. The CDR3 runs 15 residues. The V end lost 0 bases, the J end lost 0 bases, and 8 bases lay between the germline ends.